These 28 T cell receptor beta chains were sequenced from one sample in a study of radiation and T cells in renal cell carcinoma. Time point meaning: baseline pretreatment blood. Treatment indicated: 15 Gy SBRT to primary tumor, nephrectomy 4 weeks later. Libraries were prepared by immunoSEQ multiplex PCR; TCRdb keeps only in-frame clonotypes and omits some of them. The sample holds about 49,000 clones; roughly 83% are singletons and the top ten take 25% to 35%. Sequences were derived from blood, sampled from a patient whose treatment included radiotherapy and nephrectomy. The receptors shown here come from a woman in her 70s with renal cell carcinoma.

The rearrangement uses TRBV5-1 and TRBJ2-1; tentative D call: TRBD2 (6 bases). The CDR3 contains 14 residues. Trimming stripped 4 bases from V and 6 bases from J, with 14 bases between. Germline V gene lookup returns CDR1 SGHRS and CDR2 YFSETQ. The CDR3 DNA follows: TGCGCCAGCAGCCCGGACTATTTAACCAATGAGCAGTTCTTC. Its protein is CASSPDYLTNEQFF.

V is TRBV5-1 and J is TRBJ2-2; TRBD1 or TRBD2 may be the D gene (5 bases each). Germline assignment: CDR1 SGHRS and CDR2 YFSETQ. V was trimmed by 4 bases and J by 1 base, leaving 14 bases between them. There are 16 residues in the CDR3. The CDR3: CASSRDGAGNTGELFF. CDR3 nucleotide sequence: TGCGCCAGCAGCCGGGATGGGGCTGGGAACACCGGGGAGCTGTTTTTT.

This chain links TRBV6-5 with TRBJ2-1; D possibly corresponds to TRBD2 (7 bases). Germline V lookup: CDR1 MNHEY, CDR2 SVGAGI. V was cut by 2 bases and J by 8 bases, with 16 bases left in between. The CDR3 is 15 amino acids. Here the CDR3 DNA reads TGTGCCAGCAGTTACGACGGGGGGCCGGGGGATGAGCAGTTCTTC. Protein product: CASSYDGGPGDEQFF.

The chain combines TRBV7-9 with TRBJ1-1; D not resolved. V was pared by 1 base and J by 1 base, with 7 bases between. This CDR3 comprises 14 residues. Germline assignment: CDR1 SEHNR and CDR2 FQNEAQ (reference sequence). CDR3 loop: CASSLVLGNTEAFF. The CDR3 bases are TGTGCCAGCAGCTTAGTATTGGGGAACACTGAAGCTTTCTTT.

The chain couples TRBV19 to TRBJ2-1, with D possibly matching TRBD2 (6 bases). The germline V and J ends were trimmed by 5 bases and 4 bases, with 24 bases remaining between them. CDR3 length: 18 residues. Germline values: CDR1 LNHDA, CDR2 SQIVND (reference sequence). CDR3 amino acids: CASSHHPLGGRGYNEQFF. The CDR3 DNA reads TGTGCCAGTAGTCACCACCCCCTCGGGGGTCGGGGATACAATGAGCAGTTCTTC.

On this clone itself: One end of the junction is discordant with germline, which a read error may explain. The rearrangement links TRBV15 to TRBJ2-1; TRBD2 aligns across 14 bases. Germline V gene sequence: CDR1 LNHNV, CDR2 YYDKDF (reference sequence). This CDR3 comprises 14 residues. CDR3 amino acids: CATSRLTSGGAVVF. Written as DNA, the CDR3 is TGTGCCACCAGCAGACTGACTAGCGGGGGGGCTGTGGTCTTC.

This rearrangement joins TRBV25-1 to TRBJ2-5; D assignment may be TRBD1 or TRBD2 (6 bases each). The germline gives CDR1 MGHDK, CDR2 SYGVNS. There are 14 residues in the CDR3. Trimming removed 4 bases from V and 11 bases from J, with 20 bases in between. For the CDR3, the DNA is TGTGCCAGCAGTGCGATCACAGGGTCGGGAGAGCAGTACTTC. It codes for CASSAITGSGEQYF.

The chain has TRBV15 and TRBJ1-3; D might be TRBD1 (5 bases). V lost 6 bases and J 4 bases, leaving 22 bases between the germline ends. The CDR3 contains 17 residues. The germline V gene encodes CDR1 LNHNV and CDR2 YYDKDF (reference sequence). CDR3: CATRGSGTPGSGNTIYF. The CDR3 DNA reads as TGTGCCACCAGGGGTTCTGGGACGCCCGGATCCGGAAACACCATATATTTT. The full variable domain, in which reference TRBV15 and TRBJ1-3 provide the parts outside the CDR3, is DAMVIQNPRYQVTQFGKPVTLSCSQTLNHNVMYWYQQKSSQAPKLLFHYYDKDFNNEADTPDNFQSRRPNTSFCFLDIRSPGLGDTAMYLCATRGSGTPGSGNTIYFGEGSWLTVV.

The rearrangement links TRBV6-5 to TRBJ2-7; TRBD2 matches at 7 bases. Looked up from germline, CDR1 is MNHEY and CDR2 is SVGAGI. The CDR3 contains 15 residues. The junction had 4 bases not matched to a gene; V was cut back by 2 bases and J by 0 bases. In DNA, the CDR3 is TGTGCCAGCAGTTACACCCTAGCGGTCTCCTACGAGCAGTACTTC. Amino acids: CASSYTLAVSYEQYF.

This rearrangement joins TRBV7-8 to TRBJ1-2; D perhaps matches TRBD1 (5 bases). Germline V gene sequence: CDR1 SGHVS, CDR2 FQNEAQ. Trimming cost V 4 bases and J 7 bases, with 25 bases left between them. The CDR3 has 17 amino acids. The DNA of the CDR3 is TGTGCCAGCAGCTCGTTCCGGGACCCAGGTATCGGTGGTGGCTACACCTTC. Encoded protein: CASSSFRDPGIGGGYTF. Combining the CDR3 with reference TRBV7-8 and TRBJ1-2 gives the whole variable domain GAGVSQSPRYKVAKRGQDVALRCDPISGHVSLFWYQQALGQGPEFLTYFQNEAQLDKSGLPSDRFFAERPEGSVSTLKIQRTQQEDSAVYLCASSSFRDPGIGGGYTFGSGTRLTVV.

This sequence joins TRBV9 and TRBJ1-2; possibly TRBD1 for D (6 bases). The CDR3 has 13 residues. Trimming left V 3 bases short and J 6 bases short, with 12 bases between. Germline assignment: CDR1 SGDLS and CDR2 YYNGEE. Written as DNA, the CDR3 is TGTGCCAGCAGCGGTTCCGGGGGCAATGGCTACACCTTC. It is translated as CASSGSGGNGYTF.

The V call is TRBV1, the J call TRBJ2-7; the tabulated D call, TRBD1, remains unverified against the DNA. TRBV1 is flagged as a pseudogene. This CDR3 is built from 16 residues. The CDR3 nucleotides read TGCACCAGCAGCCCACAAAAGGACAAGAGCTCCTACGAGCAGTACTTC. Its translation: CTSSPQKDKSSYEQYF.

The rearrangement joins TRBV5-1 to TRBJ1-3; the D is unclear. Between the trimmed V and J ends, which lost 3 bases and 2 bases, there was a span of 12 bases. This CDR3 has 15 residues. Germline assignment: CDR1 SGHRS and CDR2 YFSETQ. This CDR3 reads CASSSSLSPGNTIYF. The CDR3 DNA is TGCGCCAGCAGCTCGTCGCTGTCTCCTGGAAACACCATATATTTT.

The rearrangement joins TRBV19 to TRBJ2-5; tentatively, D is TRBD2 (5 bases). The ends were cut back, 3 bases at V and 1 base at J, with 9 bases in the middle. CDR1 and CDR2 (germline): LNHDA, SQIVND (reference sequence). The CDR3 sequence is 14 residues long. CDR3: CASSIAGVQETQYF. CDR3 sequence (DNA): TGTGCCAGTAGTATTGCCGGGGTCCAAGAGACCCAGTACTTC. The full variable domain, completed using reference TRBV19 and TRBJ2-5, is DGGITQSPKYLFRKEGQNVTLSCEQNLNHDAMYWYRQDPGQGLRLIYYSQIVNDFQKGDIAEGYSVSREKKESFPLTVTSAQKNPTAFYLCASSIAGVQETQYFGPGTRLLVL.

This CDR3 is CASRRNGDQETQYF. The CDR3 coding sequence is TGTGCCAGCAGGAGGAACGGTGACCAAGAGACCCAGTACTTC. This chain links TRBV6-5 with TRBJ2-5; D is undetermined. V gave up 6 bases and J gave up 0 bases, with 11 bases separating them. Germline lookup yields CDR1 MNHEY and CDR2 SVGAGI. This CDR3 has 14 residues.

V is TRBV12-5 and J is TRBJ1-5; D is ambiguous. Germline loops: CDR1 LGHNT, CDR2 FRNRAP. This CDR3 has 16 amino acids. The V gene lost 5 bases and the J gene lost 4 bases, with 18 bases spanning the gap. The CDR3 reads CASGGDGRVSNQPQHF. Written as DNA, the CDR3 is TGTGCTAGTGGTGGAGATGGGAGGGTCTCGAATCAGCCCCAGCATTTT.

V usage is TRBV2 and J usage is TRBJ2-3; the D gene is possibly TRBD1 (7 bases). Germline values: CDR1 SNHLY, CDR2 FYNNEI. Trimming shortened V by 4 bases and J by 3 bases, and 20 bases separated the two germline ends. This CDR3 is 17 amino acids long. CDR3 region: CASSGTRTGGVTDTQYF. The CDR3 DNA reads TGTGCCAGCAGTGGTACTAGGACAGGAGGGGTGACAGATACGCAGTATTTT. The full variable domain, rest sourced from reference TRBV2 and TRBJ2-3, is EPEVTQTPSHQVTQMGQEVILRCVPISNHLYFYWYRQILGQKVEFLVSFYNNEISEKSEIFDDQFSVERPDGSNFTLKIRSTKLEDSAMYFCASSGTRTGGVTDTQYFGPGTRLTVL.

The rearrangement links TRBV5-4 to TRBJ2-1; TRBD2 is a possible D gene (6 bases). The V and J ends lost 0 bases and 1 base respectively, with 14 bases between them. The germline V gene encodes CDR1 SGHNT and CDR2 YYREEE (reference sequence). This CDR3 is built from 17 residues. In nucleotides, the CDR3 is TGTGCCAGCAGCTTGGAACCGGGGAGGAGGTCCTACAATGAGCAGTTCTTC. This encodes CASSLEPGRRSYNEQFF. Filled out from reference TRBV5-4 and TRBJ2-1, the complete variable domain reads ETGVTQSPTHLIKTRGQQVTLRCSSQSGHNTVSWYQQALGQGPQFIFQYYREEENGRGNFPPRFSGLQFPNYSSELNVNALELDDSALYLCASSLEPGRRSYNEQFFGPGTRLTVL.

This chain connects TRBV2 to TRBJ1-2; 7 bases fit TRBD1. CDR1 and CDR2 from the germline V gene are SNHLY and FYNNEI. V lost 5 bases, J lost 4 bases, and 7 bases stayed unmatched. CDR3 size: 14 residues. Written as DNA, the CDR3 is TGTGCCAGCAGTTCCCCGGGACAGATCTATGGCTACACCTTC. This codes for CASSSPGQIYGYTF.

By share of the sample, this clone is medium-sized (0.01 to 0.1%). This rearrangement joins TRBV4-1 to TRBJ1-5; TRBD1 might be the D (6 bases). Germline V gene lookup returns CDR1 MGHRA and CDR2 YSYEKL. Trimming cost V 1 base and J 2 bases, with 9 bases left between them. The CDR3 is 15 amino acids. Here the CDR3 DNA reads TGCGCCAGCAGCCAAGTACAGGGAGGCAATCAGCCCCAGCATTTT. Protein product: CASSQVQGGNQPQHF.

The V and J genes are TRBV6-1 and TRBJ1-4; no reliable D call. The V gene's germline CDR1 is MNHNS and CDR2 SASEGT. The V gene lost 0 bases and the J gene lost 7 bases, with 9 bases spanning the gap. This CDR3 is built from 14 residues. The CDR3 coding sequence is TGTGCCAGCAGTGAAGCCCGGGTAGCTGAAAAACTGTTTTTT. As protein: CASSEARVAEKLFF.

The J gene is TRBJ2-2, the V gene TRBV30, with D unclear. CDR1 and CDR2 (germline): GTSNPN, SVGIG (reference sequence). Trimming took 4 bases from V and 4 from J, leaving 4 bases between them. The CDR3 consists of 11 residues. This CDR3 is CAWTFTGELFF. For the CDR3, the DNA is TGTGCCTGGACCTTCACCGGGGAGCTGTTTTTT.

V is TRBV7-2 and J is TRBJ1-4; 10 positions agree with TRBD1. This CDR3 comprises 13 residues. Germline-derived CDR1 and CDR2 are SGHTA and FQGNSA. With V trimmed by 1 base and J by 14 bases, 4 bases remained unmatched. CDR3 protein: CASSLDRDRGLFF. Written as DNA, the CDR3 is TGTGCCAGCAGCTTAGATCGGGACAGGGGTCTGTTTTTT.

This sequence joins TRBV6-6 and TRBJ2-2, with 10 bases that match TRBD1. After removal of 5 bases from V and 6 bases from J, the junction contained 6 bases not matched to a gene. Germline values: CDR1 MNHNY, CDR2 SVGAGI (reference sequence). The CDR3 contains 15 residues. The CDR3 DNA reads as TGTGCCAGCAGTCCCGGGACAGGGGTGGCCGGGGAGCTGTTTTTT. Residues: CASSPGTGVAGELFF.

CDR3: CASSSRDTQYF. The DNA of the CDR3 is TGTGCCAGCAGTTCGAGGGATACGCAGTATTTT. The genes are TRBV2 and TRBJ2-3; D ambiguous. The germline V and J ends were trimmed by 5 bases and 6 bases, with 6 bases remaining between them. CDR1 is SNHLY, CDR2 FYNNEI, per germline. CDR3 length equals 11 residues.

This chain connects TRBV9 to TRBJ2-7; 7 nucleotides align to TRBD1. Germline-derived CDR1 and CDR2 are SGDLS and YYNGEE. The V gene end was trimmed by 4 bases and the J gene end by 0 bases; junction bases not matched to a gene: 7. The CDR3 extends over 15 amino acids. Here the CDR3 reads CASSKETGNSYEQYF. The CDR3, as DNA: TGTGCCAGCAGCAAGGAGACAGGGAACTCCTACGAGCAGTACTTC.

This chain joins TRBV19 and TRBJ1-4; TRBD1 might be the D (6 bases). The CDR3 consists of 15 residues. V dropped 4 bases and J dropped 2 bases, with 11 bases sitting between them. The germline V gene encodes CDR1 LNHDA and CDR2 SQIVND (reference sequence). The CDR3 here is CASSKGGRTNEKLFF. In nucleotides, the CDR3 is TGTGCCAGTAGTAAGGGGGGCAGGACTAATGAAAAACTGTTTTTT.

This chain links TRBV5-1 with TRBJ2-1, with 8 bases fitting TRBD2. Losses at the gene ends were 2 bases for V and 7 bases for J; bases not matched to a gene: 14. The CDR3 is 17 amino acids. The germline CDR1 and CDR2 sequences are SGHRS and YFSETQ. CDR3 coding DNA: TGCGCCAGCAGCTTCGGAGCGGGAGAAGAATGGAGGAATGAGCAGTTCTTC. Translation gives CASSFGAGEEWRNEQFF.